The 19 T cell receptor beta chains reported below all come from one sample, sequenced in a study of blood T cells in healthy people across ages. Then a second PCR, running roughly 7 to 11 cycles, was carried out with a sample-barcoded 5' primer and a J-beta primer mix. TCRdb independently ran MiXCR on the 5' RACE reads; one entry per CDR3 protein. The sample holds around 1,100,000 distinct CDR3 sequences; about two fifths are singletons and the top ten take around 13%. Source material: blood. The receptors were gathered from a man aged 18 to 30 in good health.

This clonotype was observed a few times. The V and J genes are TRBV27 and TRBJ1-5; D perhaps matches TRBD1 (5 bases). The CDR3 has 16 amino acids. V was shortened by 0 bases and J by 6 bases, with 15 bases between the two germline ends. The germline CDR1 and CDR2 sequences are MNHEY and SMNVEV (reference sequence). This chain's CDR3 is CASSLSGGSGSQPQHF. CDR3 DNA: TGTGCCAGCAGTTTATCCGGGGGGTCGGGAAGTCAGCCCCAGCATTTT.

This clonotype was counted many times. The chain carries TRBV3-1 and TRBJ2-1; TRBD1 matches 7 bases. CDR1 LGHDT and CDR2 YNNKEL come from the germline V gene (reference sequence). The CDR3 contains 15 residues. Trimming removed 4 bases from V and 1 base from J; junction bases left unmatched: 4. DNA of the CDR3: TGTGCCAGCAGCCGGGACAGCTTTTCCTACAATGAGCAGTTCTTC. Protein sequence: CASSRDSFSYNEQFF.

The chain has TRBV13 and TRBJ1-6, with D uncertain. Deletions cut 4 bases from V and 0 bases from J, with 10 bases between. The germline V gene has CDR1 PRHDT and CDR2 FYEKMQ (reference sequence). CDR3 length equals 16 residues. As DNA, the CDR3 is TGTGCCAGCAGCTCCGCCGGGAGCTCCTATAATTCACCCCTCCACTTT. Translated: CASSSAGSSYNSPLHF.

This clonotype was picked up many times. V usage is TRBV12-3 or TRBV12-4 and J usage is TRBJ2-1; unclear D gene. There are 11 residues in the CDR3. V was cut by 7 bases and J by 4 bases, with 5 bases left in between. The CDR3 DNA follows: TGTGCCAGCATAGGGTACAATGAGCAGTTCTTC. It is translated as CASIGYNEQFF.

This clonotype was found a few times. The chain carries TRBV5-6 and TRBJ1-5; D is unclear. Germline V gene lookup returns CDR1 SGHDT and CDR2 YYEEEE. The CDR3 has 14 amino acids. Deletions cut 2 bases from V and 2 bases from J, with 8 bases between. CDR3 nucleotide sequence: TGTGCCAGCAGCTTTTTGGCAGGCAATCAGCCCCAGCATTTT. Translating gives CASSFLAGNQPQHF.

This clonotype occurred many times. The CDR3 spells CASRASGTNEKLFF. The CDR3 region has the DNA TGTGCCAGCAGGGCAAGTGGAACTAATGAAAAACTGTTTTTT. The chain has TRBV12-3 or TRBV12-4 and TRBJ1-4; D is undetermined. This CDR3 has 14 residues. Between the trimmed V and J ends, which lost 6 bases and 1 base, there was a span of 9 bases.

This clonotype appeared a few times. The chain combines TRBV6-6 with TRBJ1-1; D ambiguous. Per the germline V gene, CDR1 is MNHNY and CDR2 is SVGAGI (reference sequence). V shed 8 bases and J shed 0 bases, with 10 bases lying between them. CDR3 length: 13 amino acids. CDR3 coding DNA: TGTGCCAGCGAGGAGTACATGAACACTGAAGCTTTCTTT. This gives the protein CASEEYMNTEAFF.

Notes on this clonotype: The junction shows a germline mismatch at one end, possibly a read error. The chain links TRBV20-1 to TRBJ1-4, with 7 bases identical to TRBD1. This CDR3 comprises 13 residues. Germline V gene lookup returns CDR1 DFQATT and CDR2 SNEGSKA (reference sequence). This CDR3 is CSVWTGLNEKLFF. CDR3 bases: TGCAGTGTTTGGACAGGACTTAATGAAAAGCTGTTTTTT.

The chain has TRBV28 and TRBJ1-2, with 9 bases identical to TRBD1. V lost 4 bases, J lost 4 bases, and 10 bases stayed unmatched. Germline CDR1 and CDR2: MDHEN and SYDVKM. This CDR3 has 16 residues. In nucleotides, the CDR3 is TGTGCCAGCAGTTCCATCGGACAGGGGCTCCCCTATGGCTACACCTTC. Translating gives CASSSIGQGLPYGYTF.

Note on this clonotype: A much larger clone lies one base from this, so it may be a read error. V and J are TRBV7-9 and TRBJ1-5; D is unclear. Germline lookup yields CDR1 SEHNR and CDR2 FQNEAQ (reference sequence). V lost 2 bases and J lost 4, with 3 bases in between. The CDR3 covers 12 residues. The CDR3 DNA sequence: TGTGCCAGCAGCTTATGGAATCAGCCCCAGCATTTT. Amino acids: CASSLWNQPQHF.

This clonotype was recorded a few times. The rearrangement joins TRBV25-1 to TRBJ2-1; 11 bases are a match to TRBD1. Germline-derived CDR1 and CDR2 are MGHDK and SYGVNS. The CDR3 sequence is 16 residues long. Trimming took 4 bases from V and 7 from J; bases not matched to a gene: 9. The CDR3 bases are TGTGCCAGCAGTGCCCGACCCGGGACAGGGGGAAATGAGCAGTTCTTC. Protein product: CASSARPGTGGNEQFF.

Points on this clonotype: The final CDR3 position lacks the conserved phenylalanine or tryptophan, pointing to a likely read error. The chain joins TRBV6-5 to TRBJ2-7; D gene uncertain. Matching the DNA end better, TRBJ2-5 makes the J call doubtful. Germline V gene lookup returns CDR1 MNHEY and CDR2 SVGAGI. The CDR3 has 14 residues. The CDR3 coding sequence is TGTGCCAGCAGTGACTCGGGCAGGCAAGAGACCCAGTACTTA. This codes for CASSDSGRQETQYL.

V gene TRBV5-4 combines with J gene TRBJ2-2; TRBD2 matches 9 bases. Per germline, CDR1 SGHNT and CDR2 YYREEE (reference sequence). With V trimmed by 0 bases and J by 6 bases, 6 bases remained unmatched. The CDR3 runs to 16 residues. The CDR3 spells CASSLVRAGGSGELFF. CDR3 bases: TGTGCCAGCAGCTTGGTTCGAGCGGGGGGCTCCGGGGAGCTGTTTTTT.

This clonotype was seen many times. This chain uses TRBV2 with TRBJ1-4; D not certain. Germline V gene lookup returns CDR1 SNHLY and CDR2 FYNNEI. CDR3 size: 14 residues. V lost 1 base to trimming and J lost 0 bases, with 3 bases between them. CDR3 bases: TGTGCCAGCAGTGAAGGGGCAACTAATGAAAAACTGTTTTTT. Translation: CASSEGATNEKLFF.

This clonotype was detected a few times. The V call is TRBV12-3 or TRBV12-4, the J call TRBJ1-4; the match to TRBD1 covers 8 bases. The CDR3 sequence is 14 residues long. Losses at the gene ends were 5 bases for V and 8 bases for J; bases not matched to a gene: 7. The CDR3 DNA reads TGTGCCAGCAGTCCGGGACAGGCTTCAGAAAAACTGTTTTTT. This gives the protein CASSPGQASEKLFF.

This chain uses TRBV20-1 with TRBJ2-6, with D unresolved. The length of the CDR3 is 15 residues. CDR1 and CDR2 from the germline V gene are DFQATT and SNEGSKA (reference sequence). Deletions cut 0 bases from V and 7 bases from J, with 13 bases between. The CDR3 coding sequence is TGCAGTGCTAGAGATCTTCAGGATCCCGCCAACGTCCTGACTTTC. Protein: CSARDLQDPANVLTF.

The rearrangement links TRBV7-2 to TRBJ1-5; TRBD1 aligns across 7 bases. Germline V gives CDR1 SGHTA, CDR2 FQGNSA. V shed 1 base, J shed 7 bases, and the junction held 7 bases outside the gene matches. CDR3 length equals 15 residues. CDR3 in amino acids: CASSLGPAGGQPQHF. CDR3 sequence (DNA): TGTGCCAGCAGCTTAGGTCCCGCAGGGGGGCAGCCCCAGCATTTT.

In its sample, this clonotype was seen a few times. The rearrangement links TRBV5-1 to TRBJ2-1; 10 nucleotides line up with TRBD2. Per germline, CDR1 SGHRS and CDR2 YFSETQ. V was pared by 4 bases and J by 8 bases, with 9 bases of the junction left unmatched. The CDR3 is 15 amino acids. The CDR3 region has the DNA TGCGCCAGCAGCACTAGCGGGGAAATTGGGCATGAGCAGTTCTTC. It translates to CASSTSGEIGHEQFF.

Of note for this clonotype: Being one base from a much bigger clone, this may be a read error. This rearrangement joins TRBV7-2 to TRBJ2-3; D remains ambiguous. Germline CDR1 SGHTA, CDR2 FQGNSA. The CDR3 is made up of 14 amino acids. The CDR3 nucleotides are TGTGCCAGCCGCTTAGGCCAACCCACAGATACGCAGTATTTT. It yields the protein CASRLGQPTDTQYF.